The 5 T cell receptor beta chains below were found in one sample sequenced in a study of T cells in Graves' hyperthyroidism and ophthalmopathy. Researchers took RNA transcripts and amplified the TCR beta CDR3 regions from them. HTBI primers were the set used in a first-round RT-PCR of the TCR CDR3. MiXCR was run by TCRdb on the multiplex PCR reads, yielding one entry per CDR3 protein. This sample has 550,000 to 850,000 distinct CDR3 sequences, with roughly 20% found just once. Sequencing was performed on blood. The receptors come from a woman between 45 and 60 years old with Graves' hyperthyroidism that later progressed to Graves' ophthalmopathy.

V and J are TRBV14 and TRBJ2-1; D might be TRBD1 or TRBD2, each matching 5 bases. This CDR3 region has 13 residues. V was trimmed by 5 bases and J by 6 bases, leaving 11 bases between them. The germline gives CDR1 SGHDN, CDR2 FVKESK. CDR3 nucleotide sequence: TGTGCCAGCAGCGGTCCGGGACCCAATGAGCAGTTCTTC. Its protein product is CASSGPGPNEQFF. Complete variable domain (other parts from reference TRBV14 and TRBJ2-1): EAGVTQFPSHSVIEKGQTVTLRCDPISGHDNLYWYRRVMGKEIKFLLHFVKESKQDESGMPNNRFLAERTGGTYSTLKVQPAELEDSGVYFCASSGPGPNEQFFGPGTRLTVL.

There are a few counts of this clonotype. The rearrangement uses TRBV7-9 and TRBJ2-7; D is ambiguous. The germline CDR1 and CDR2 sequences are SEHNR and FQNEAQ (reference sequence). With 4 bases removed from V and 5 bases from J, the gap between germline ends came to 12 bases. CDR3 length: 13 residues. The CDR3 region is CASSSPQSDEQYF. The DNA of the CDR3 is TGTGCCAGCAGCTCGCCACAGTCTGACGAGCAGTACTTC.

The chain is built from TRBV27 and TRBJ1-5, with a possible D match to TRBD1 (5 bases). The germline gives CDR1 MNHEY, CDR2 SMNVEV (reference sequence). V lost 2 bases to trimming and J lost 7 bases, with 9 bases between them. This CDR3 has 13 residues. CDR3 nucleotides: TGTGCCAGCAGTTTAAAGGGGCACCAGCCCCAGCATTTT. It codes for CASSLKGHQPQHF.

The rearrangement links TRBV20-1 to TRBJ1-4, with a weak D call TRBD1 (5 bases). Trimming left V 6 bases short and J 7 bases short, with 15 bases between. The length of the CDR3 is 13 residues. The germline CDR1 and CDR2 sequences are DFQATT and SNEGSKA (reference sequence). DNA for the CDR3: TGCAGTGCCCTTGGGCAGGGAGCTGAAAAACTGTTTTTT. Protein sequence: CSALGQGAEKLFF.

In its sample, this clonotype was seen a few times. This chain joins TRBV20-1 and TRBJ1-2; maybe TRBD1 (5 bases). The CDR3 totals 12 residues. Germline loops: CDR1 DFQATT, CDR2 SNEGSKA (reference sequence). V lost 7 bases, J lost 3 bases, and 12 bases lay in between. CDR3: CSGTQGYYGYTF. CDR3 coding DNA: TGCAGTGGAACTCAGGGATACTATGGCTACACCTTC.